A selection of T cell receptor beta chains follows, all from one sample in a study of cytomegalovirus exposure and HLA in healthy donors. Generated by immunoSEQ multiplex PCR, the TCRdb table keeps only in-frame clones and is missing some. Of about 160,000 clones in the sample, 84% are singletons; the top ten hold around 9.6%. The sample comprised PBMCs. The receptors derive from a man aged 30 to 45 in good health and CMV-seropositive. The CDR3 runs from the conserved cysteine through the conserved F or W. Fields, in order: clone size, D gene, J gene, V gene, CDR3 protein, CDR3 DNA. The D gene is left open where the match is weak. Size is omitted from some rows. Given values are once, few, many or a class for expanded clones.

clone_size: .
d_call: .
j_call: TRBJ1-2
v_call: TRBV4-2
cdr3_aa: CASSQGSESGYTF
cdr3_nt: TGTGCCAGCAGCCAAGGGTCGGAGAGTGGCTACACCTTC

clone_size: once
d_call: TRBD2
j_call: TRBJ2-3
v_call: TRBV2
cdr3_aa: CASSEGGRRTDTQYF
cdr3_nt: TGTGCCAGCAGTGAGGGCGGGAGGCGTACAGATACGCAGTATTTT

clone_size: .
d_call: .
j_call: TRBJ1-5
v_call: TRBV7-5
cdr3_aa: CVRSPRVSNQPQHF
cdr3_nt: TGTGTCAGAAGCCCGAGGGTTAGCAATCAGCCCCAGCATTTT

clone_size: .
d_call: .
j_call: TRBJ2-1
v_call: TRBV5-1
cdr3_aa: CASSPVPQPGDEQFF
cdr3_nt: TGCGCCAGCAGCCCCGTACCTCAGCCAGGGGATGAGCAGTTCTTC

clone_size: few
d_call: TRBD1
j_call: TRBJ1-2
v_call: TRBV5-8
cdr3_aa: CASSQRPGQGSDYGYTF
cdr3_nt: TGTGCCAGCAGCCAGCGGCCGGGACAGGGGAGCGACTATGGCTACACCTTC

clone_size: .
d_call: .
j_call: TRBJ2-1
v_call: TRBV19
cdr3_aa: CASSPVGWRNNEQFF
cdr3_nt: TGTGCCAGTAGCCCCGTAGGTTGGCGGAACAATGAGCAGTTCTTC

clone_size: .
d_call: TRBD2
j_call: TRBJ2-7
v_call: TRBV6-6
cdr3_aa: CASSYLAGQSSYEQYF
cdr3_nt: TGTGCCAGCAGTTACCTAGCGGGTCAAAGCTCCTACGAGCAGTACTTC

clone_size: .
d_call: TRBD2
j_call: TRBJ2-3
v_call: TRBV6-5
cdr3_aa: CASSRGDADTQYF
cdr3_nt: TGTGCCAGCAGCCGGGGGGATGCAGATACGCAGTATTTT

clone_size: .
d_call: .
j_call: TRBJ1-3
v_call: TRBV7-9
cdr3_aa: CASSGAWTTSGNTIYF
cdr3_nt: TGTGCCAGCAGCGGTGCTTGGACAACCTCTGGAAACACCATATATTTT

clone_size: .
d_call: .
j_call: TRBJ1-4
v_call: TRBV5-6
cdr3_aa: CASSFLGANEKLFF
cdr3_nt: TGTGCCAGCAGCTTTTTAGGGGCCAATGAAAAACTGTTTTTT

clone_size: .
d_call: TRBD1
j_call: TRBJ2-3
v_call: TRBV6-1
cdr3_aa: CASRTGIYTDTQYF
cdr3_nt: TGTGCCAGCAGGACAGGGATTTACACAGATACGCAGTATTTT

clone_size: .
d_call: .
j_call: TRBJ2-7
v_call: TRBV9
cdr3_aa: CASSVEGIPYEQYF
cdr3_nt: TGTGCCAGCAGCGTAGAGGGGATCCCCTACGAGCAGTACTTC

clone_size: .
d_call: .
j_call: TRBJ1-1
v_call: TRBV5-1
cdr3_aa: CASSFSPEAFF
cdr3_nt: TGCGCCAGCAGCTTTAGTCCCGAGGCTTTCTTT

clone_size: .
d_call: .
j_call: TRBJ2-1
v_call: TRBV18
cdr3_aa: CASSLVNEQFF
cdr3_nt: TGTGCCAGCTCACTCGTAAATGAGCAGTTCTTC

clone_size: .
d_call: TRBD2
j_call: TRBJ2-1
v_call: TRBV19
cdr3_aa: CASSLAGVREQFF
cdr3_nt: TGTGCCAGTAGTCTAGCGGGGGTTCGTGAGCAGTTCTTC

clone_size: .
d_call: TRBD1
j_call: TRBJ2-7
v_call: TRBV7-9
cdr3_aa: CASSYRQGAIDEQYF
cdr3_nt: TGTGCCAGCAGCTATCGACAGGGGGCTATTGACGAGCAGTACTTC

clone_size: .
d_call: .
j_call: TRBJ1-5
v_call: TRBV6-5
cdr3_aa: CASAVGSSNQPQHF
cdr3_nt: TGTGCCAGCGCGGTCGGGAGTAGCAATCAGCCCCAGCATTTT

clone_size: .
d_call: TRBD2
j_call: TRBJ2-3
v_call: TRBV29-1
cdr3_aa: CSVNPGLAGGSSTDTQYF
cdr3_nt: TGCAGCGTAAACCCGGGACTAGCGGGAGGGTCAAGCACAGATACGCAGTATTTT

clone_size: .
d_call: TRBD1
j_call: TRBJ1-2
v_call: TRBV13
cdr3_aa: CASSSVPGQGNYGYTF
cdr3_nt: TGTGCCAGCAGCTCCGTCCCGGGACAGGGTAACTATGGCTACACCTTC

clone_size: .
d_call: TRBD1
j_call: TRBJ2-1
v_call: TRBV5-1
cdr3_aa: CASSILTGTANEQFF
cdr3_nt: TGCGCCAGCAGCATCCTAACCGGGACAGCCAATGAGCAGTTCTTC

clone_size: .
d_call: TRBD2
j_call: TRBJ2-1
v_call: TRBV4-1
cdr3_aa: CASSQDGTSGRAASRYNEQFF
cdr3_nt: TGCGCCAGCAGCCAAGACGGGACTAGCGGGAGGGCGGCAAGTCGTTACAATGAGCAGTTCTTC

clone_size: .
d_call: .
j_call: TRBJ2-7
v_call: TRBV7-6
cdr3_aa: CASSLARGTSNEQYF
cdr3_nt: TGTGCCAGCAGCTTAGCGCGGGGAACCTCGAACGAGCAGTACTTC

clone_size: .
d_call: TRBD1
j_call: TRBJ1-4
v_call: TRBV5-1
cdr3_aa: CASSLTGGNEKLFF
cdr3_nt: TGCGCCAGCAGCCTGACAGGGGGAAATGAAAAACTGTTTTTT

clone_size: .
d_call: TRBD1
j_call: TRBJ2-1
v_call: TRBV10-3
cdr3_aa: CAVTQGAGTVNEQFF
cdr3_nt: TGTGCCGTCACACAGGGGGCCGGAACGGTCAATGAGCAGTTCTTC

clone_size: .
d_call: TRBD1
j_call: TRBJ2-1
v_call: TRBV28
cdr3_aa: CASSSELDRDEQFF
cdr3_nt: TGTGCCAGCAGTTCAGAACTGGACAGGGATGAGCAGTTCTTC

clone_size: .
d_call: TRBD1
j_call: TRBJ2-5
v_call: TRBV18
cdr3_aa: CASSPRSQGVGETQYF
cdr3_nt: TGTGCCAGCTCACCACGTTCCCAGGGGGTTGGAGAGACCCAGTACTTC

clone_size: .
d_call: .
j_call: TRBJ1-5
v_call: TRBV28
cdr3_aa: CASSPRGQGNQPQHF
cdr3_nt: TGTGCCAGCAGTCCTAGGGGCCAGGGCAATCAGCCCCAGCATTTT

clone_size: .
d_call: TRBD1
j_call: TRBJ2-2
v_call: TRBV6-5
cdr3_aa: CASSYSNRGPSGELFF
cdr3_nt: TGTGCCAGCAGTTACTCAAACAGGGGGCCATCAGGGGAGCTGTTTTTT